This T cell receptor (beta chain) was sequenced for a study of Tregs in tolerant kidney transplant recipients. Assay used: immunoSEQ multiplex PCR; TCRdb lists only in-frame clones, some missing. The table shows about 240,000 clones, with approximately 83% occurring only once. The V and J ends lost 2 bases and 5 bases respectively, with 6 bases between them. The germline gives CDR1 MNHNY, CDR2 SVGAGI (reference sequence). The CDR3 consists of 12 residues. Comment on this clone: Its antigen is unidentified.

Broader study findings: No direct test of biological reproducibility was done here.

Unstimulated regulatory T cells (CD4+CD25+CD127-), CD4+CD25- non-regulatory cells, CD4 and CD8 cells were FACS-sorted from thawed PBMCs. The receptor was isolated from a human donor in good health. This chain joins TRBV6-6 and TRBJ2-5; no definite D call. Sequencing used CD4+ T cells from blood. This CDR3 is CASSYGAETQYF. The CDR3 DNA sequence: TGTGCCAGCAGTTACGGAGCGGAGACCCAGTACTTC.